A selection of T cell receptor beta chains follows, all from one sample in a study of blood T cells in healthy people across ages. TCRdb re-derived calls from the 5' RACE reads in MiXCR, one entry per CDR3 protein. The top ten clones hold more than 8.5% of a sample with hundreds of thousands of distinct CDR3 sequences, about 25% of them seen once. These same records also appear under a second study, on T cells of mothers and their children.

The sample taken for sequencing was blood. The receptor set was obtained from a boy aged 5-17 years in good health. Both conserved end residues are part of each CDR3. Fields, in order: clone size, D gene, J gene, V gene, CDR3 protein, CDR3 DNA. The D gene is left open where the match is weak. A row's size may be missing; if present it is once, few, many or a size class.

few TRBD1 TRBJ2-5 TRBV29-1 CSVAYRGSETQYF TGCAGCGTCGCCTACAGGGGCAGTGAGACCCAGTACTTC
few TRBD1 TRBJ1-4 TRBV9 CASSVGGGQGAGEKLFF TGTGCCAGCAGCGTCGGGGGGGGACAGGGTGCGGGTGAAAAACTGTTTTTT
few TRBD1 TRBJ2-5 TRBV13 CASSHGDRGQWEQYF TGTGCCAGCAGCCACGGAGACAGGGGTCAGTGGGAGCAGTACTTC
. . TRBJ1-2 TRBV4-1 CASSQVGENYGYTF TGCGCCAGCAGCCAAGTCGGGGAAAACTATGGCTACACCTTC
few TRBD2 TRBJ2-2 TRBV7-2 CASSPVAGLAGAGELFF TGTGCCAGCAGCCCCGTTGCCGGACTAGCGGGAGCCGGGGAGCTGTTTTTT
few TRBD1 TRBJ2-1 TRBV27 CASSSGFDRAYNEQFF TGTGCCAGCAGCTCTGGGTTTGACAGGGCCTACAATGAGCAGTTCTTC
. . TRBJ2-7 TRBV6-1 CASTRYQPAIKGPHVSYEQYF TGTGCCAGCACTAGGTACCAACCAGCGATAAAGGGGCCCCACGTCTCCTACGAGCAGTACTTC
once TRBD1 TRBJ1-6 TRBV12-3/TRBV12-4 CASRERQGNSPLHF TGTGCCAGCAGAGAACGACAGGGGAATTCACCCCTCCACTTT
. . TRBJ2-5 TRBV7-6 CASSFLGSLGETQYF TGTGCCAGCAGCTTCTTGGGGAGTTTGGGAGAGACCCAGTACTTC
. . TRBJ2-5 TRBV7-9 CASSHWGRTRGEETQYF TGTGCCAGCAGCCACTGGGGCAGGACAAGAGGCGAAGAGACCCAGTACTTC
few . TRBJ2-7 TRBV7-8 CASSEGLHSYEQYF TGTGCCAGCAGCGAGGGACTGCACTCCTACGAGCAGTACTTC
few . TRBJ2-5 TRBV20-1 CSASPNQETQYF TGCAGTGCTAGCCCCAACCAAGAGACCCAGTACTTC
. TRBD1 TRBJ2-5 TRBV29-1 CSVEGQGRKTQYF TGCAGCGTTGAGGGACAGGGGAGAAAGACCCAGTACTTC
once TRBD2 TRBJ2-1 TRBV7-2 CASSLAGGWSYNEQFF TGTGCCAGCAGCTTGGCGGGAGGGTGGTCCTACAATGAGCAGTTCTTC
. . TRBJ1-4 TRBV2 CASILLSGDTSGKLFF TGTGCCAGCATCTTACTCTCAGGGGATACATCCGGAAAACTGTTTTTT
few TRBD2 TRBJ2-5 TRBV20-1 CSASEAGVKTQYF TGCAGTGCTAGTGAAGCGGGAGTAAAGACCCAGTACTTC
. TRBD1 TRBJ2-2 TRBV10-3 CAISDPIQGSDTGELFF TGTGCCATCAGTGATCCCATACAGGGGTCTGACACCGGGGAGCTGTTTTTT
few . TRBJ2-1 TRBV9 CASSVGGGNNEQFF TGTGCCAGCAGCGTAGGGGGTGGGAACAATGAGCAGTTCTTC
few TRBD1 TRBJ2-5 TRBV28 CASSTNRGGGETQYF TGTGCCAGCAGTACAAACAGGGGCGGTGGGGAGACCCAGTACTTC
few . TRBJ1-2 TRBV20-1 CSASRLTERNYGYTF TGCAGTGCTAGTCGTTTAACAGAGAGAAACTATGGCTACACCTTC
few . TRBJ2-1 TRBV11-1 CASSFMDEQFF TGTGCCAGCAGCTTCATGGATGAGCAGTTCTTC
. TRBD1 TRBJ2-7 TRBV7-9 CASSLGQGVQYF TGTGCCAGCAGCTTAGGCCAGGGGGTGCAGTACTTC
few TRBD2 TRBJ2-7 TRBV6-6 CASSYGTSGRLEQYF TGTGCCAGCAGTTACGGGACTAGCGGGAGGCTCGAGCAGTACTTC
many . TRBJ1-2 TRBV7-9 CASSPGLNYGYTF TGTGCCAGCAGCCCCGGTCTCAACTATGGCTACACCTTC
. . TRBJ2-1 TRBV29-1 CSVVAGGYLDEQFF TGCAGCGTTGTAGCCGGAGGGTACCTCGATGAGCAGTTCTTC
. TRBD1 TRBJ2-7 TRBV27 CASSLRDRVGYEQYF TGTGCCAGCAGTTTAAGGGACAGGGTAGGCTACGAGCAGTACTTC
few TRBD2 TRBJ2-7 TRBV20-1 CSARDLAGRLYEQYF TGCAGTGCTAGAGATCTAGCGGGGAGACTATACGAGCAGTACTTC
. . TRBJ2-5 TRBV9 CASSVAGTPQETQCF TGTGCCAGCAGCGTAGCCGGGACGCCCCAAGAGACCCAGTGCTTC
. . TRBJ2-1 TRBV11-2 CASSFAGPYNEQFF TGTGCCAGCAGCTTTGCGGGCCCTTACAATGAGCAGTTCTTC